These 13 T cell receptor beta chains were all obtained from the same sample, sequenced in a study of shared clonotypes between healthy human individuals. Clones were sequenced by immunoSEQ multiplex PCR, and TCRdb holds only the in-frame ones, with some missing. Of some 690,000 clones listed, less than 95% are singletons. Source material: memory CD8+ T cells from PBMCs. The subset denotes: CD45RO+ cells pooled with CCR7-negative TemRA cells. The receptors were gathered from a man aged 18 to 29 in good health. Some clones in this sample may be carry-over from other donors' samples.

The V and J genes are TRBV10-2 and TRBJ2-1; D may be TRBD2 (5 bases). Germline CDR1 reads WSHSY; CDR2 reads SAAADI. CDR3 length equals 16 residues. Trimming pared 0 bases from V and 3 bases from J, leaving 12 bases between. This CDR3 is CASSESIARVYNEQFF. The DNA of the CDR3 is TGCGCCAGCAGTGAGTCGATAGCGCGGGTCTACAATGAGCAGTTCTTC.

The sample holds one count of this clone. This chain connects TRBV19 to TRBJ2-1; D is possibly TRBD1 or TRBD2 (5 bases each). Per germline, CDR1 LNHDA and CDR2 SQIVND (reference sequence). V shed 7 bases and J shed 8 bases, with 15 bases lying between them. The CDR3 sequence is 13 residues long. CDR3 coding DNA: TGTGCCAGTATCTCGGGCCTGGGGGATGAGCAGTTCTTC. This codes for CASISGLGDEQFF. Based on the CDR3 plus reference TRBV19 and TRBJ2-1, the full variable domain is DGGITQSPKYLFRKEGQNVTLSCEQNLNHDAMYWYRQDPGQGLRLIYYSQIVNDFQKGDIAEGYSVSREKKESFPLTVTSAQKNPTAFYLCASISGLGDEQFFGPGTRLTVL.

This chain connects TRBV7-9 to TRBJ1-1; TRBD1 aligns across 9 bases. V was clipped by 3 bases and J by 6 bases; unmatched bases: 5. The germline gives CDR1 SEHNR, CDR2 FQNEAQ (reference sequence). The CDR3 is 14 residues long. The DNA of the CDR3 is TGTGCCAGCAGCTTGTTACAGGGGGCCGCTGAAGCTTTCTTT. It yields the protein CASSLLQGAAEAFF.

The chain has TRBV7-9 and TRBJ1-1; TRBD1 is a possible D gene (5 bases). V was clipped by 4 bases and J by 5 bases, with 11 bases between them. CDR3 length equals 13 residues. Germline V gene data show CDR1 as SEHNR and CDR2 as FQNEAQ (reference sequence). Here the CDR3 DNA reads TGTGCCAGCAGCTCCCAGGGATCGACTGAAGCTTTCTTT. It yields the protein CASSSQGSTEAFF.

The J gene is TRBJ1-5, the V gene TRBV27, with TRBD1 as a possible D gene (6 bases). Per germline, CDR1 MNHEY and CDR2 SMNVEV (reference sequence). V dropped 6 bases and J dropped 3 bases, with 12 bases sitting between them. The CDR3 is made up of 14 amino acids. CDR3 loop: CASRLTGNNQPQHF. The CDR3 DNA reads as TGTGCCAGCAGACTAACAGGGAACAATCAGCCCCAGCATTTT.

There are a few counts of this clone. It is unclear where the CDR3 begins or ends on the DNA, so no DNA is shown, and the CDR3 is as TCRdb lists it. The chain employs TRBV27 and TRBJ1-1. Inclusive of both ends, the CDR3 amounts to 12 amino acids. CDR1 MNHEY and CDR2 SMNVEV come from the germline V gene (reference sequence). CDR3 in amino acids: CASSTSDQRAFF.

This clone was seen a few times. The chain carries TRBV2 and TRBJ1-5; D remains ambiguous. In germline, CDR1 is SNHLY, CDR2 FYNNEI. V gave up 2 bases and J gave up 0 bases, with 8 bases separating them. The CDR3 has 15 residues. CDR3 in amino acids: CASSESGNSNQPQHF. The CDR3 DNA reads TGTGCCAGCAGTGAATCCGGGAATAGCAATCAGCCCCAGCATTTT.

As concerns this clone: Possible read error: a much larger clone is one base away. The sample has other DNA sequences that encode this CDR3 too. The V gene is TRBV7-9, the J gene TRBJ1-5; D is uncertain. The CDR3 contains 12 residues. The V gene lost 1 base and the J gene lost 4 bases, with 2 bases spanning the gap. Germline V gene sequence: CDR1 SEHNR, CDR2 FQNEAQ (reference sequence). CDR3 amino acids: CASSLGNQPQHF. DNA of the CDR3: TGTGCCAGCAGCTTAGGTAATCAGCCCCAGCATTTT.

The J gene is TRBJ1-2, the V gene TRBV28; unclear D gene. Germline V gives CDR1 MDHEN, CDR2 SYDVKM. V lost 5 bases and J 7 bases, leaving 14 bases between the germline ends. The CDR3 covers 13 residues. CDR3 sequence (DNA): TGTGCCAGCAGTCCGACGGGAGGGTCTGGCTACACCTTC. It translates to CASSPTGGSGYTF.

This chain joins TRBV7-9 and TRBJ2-2, with TRBD1 identical over 8 bases. Germline CDR1 reads SEHNR; CDR2 reads FQNEAQ (reference sequence). The CDR3 spans 16 residues. V lost 3 bases to trimming and J lost 3 bases; unmatched junction nucleotides: 6. CDR3 amino acids: CASSFATGVYTGELFF. In nucleotides, the CDR3 is TGTGCCAGCAGCTTTGCGACAGGGGTGTACACCGGGGAGCTGTTTTTT.

In regard to this clone: This may stem from a read error, because a much larger clone lies one nucleotide away. The chain combines TRBV6-5 with TRBJ1-1; D is uncertain. With 5 bases removed from V and 0 bases from J, the gap between germline ends came to 4 bases. The CDR3 loop spans 12 amino acids. Germline CDR1 MNHEY, CDR2 SVGAGI. Here the CDR3 DNA reads TGTGCCAGCAGTGATATGAACACTGAAGCTTTCTTT. This sequence encodes CASSDMNTEAFF.

The V and J genes are TRBV29-1 and TRBJ2-2, with D hard to call. The CDR3 contains 13 residues. CDR1 and CDR2 (germline): SQVTM, ANQGSEA. Trimming took off 3 bases at V and 5 bases at J, with 10 bases between the two ends. The CDR3 DNA is TGCAGCGTTGAGGATGGGCGGACCGGGGAGCTGTTTTTT. Its protein product is CSVEDGRTGELFF.

The rearrangement joins TRBV27 to TRBJ1-2; 9 bases line up with TRBD1. Trimming took 8 bases from V and 6 from J; bases not matched to a gene: 7. The CDR3 consists of 13 residues. Per germline, CDR1 MNHEY and CDR2 SMNVEV (reference sequence). CDR3 amino acids: CASGEQGADGYTF. In DNA form, the CDR3 reads TGTGCCAGCGGGGAACAGGGGGCAGATGGCTACACCTTC.